This is a list of T cell receptor beta chains from one sample in a study of T cells after posttransplantation cyclophosphamide. Libraries were prepared by immunoSEQ multiplex PCR; TCRdb keeps only in-frame clonotypes and omits some of them. The profile shows tens of thousands of clones, approximately 76% of them singletons. Sequencing was performed on memory CD4+ T cells sorted from PBMCs. These receptors came from a woman aged 55 to 70 in good health, CMV-negative, and a related stem cell transplant donor. Each CDR3 is given with its conserved first and last residue. Fields, in order: D gene, clone size, J gene, V gene, CDR3 DNA, CDR3 protein. The D gene is left open where the match is weak. For some rows the clone size is stated as once, few or many, or as a class when expanded; others skip it.

d_call: TRBD2; clone_size: NA; j_call: TRBJ2-2; v_call: TRBV19; cdr3_nt: TGTGCCAGTTCCTTGCGGGGGAGGACCGGGGAGCTGTTTTTT; cdr3_aa: CASSLRGRTGELFF
d_call: TRBD1; clone_size: NA; j_call: TRBJ2-1; v_call: TRBV7-2; cdr3_nt: TGTGCCAGCAGCGCCGACAGGGGCCTCCGCAATGAGCAGTTCTTC; cdr3_aa: CASSADRGLRNEQFF
d_call: NA; clone_size: NA; j_call: TRBJ2-1; v_call: TRBV7-9; cdr3_nt: TGTGCCAGCAGCTTAGCTAGGGATAGCGGAACGTACAATGAGCAGTTCTTC; cdr3_aa: CASSLARDSGTYNEQFF
d_call: NA; clone_size: medium-sized; j_call: TRBJ2-1; v_call: TRBV5-1; cdr3_nt: TGCGCCAGCAGCCCGGACGGGAGCTCCTACAATGAGCAGTTCTTC; cdr3_aa: CASSPDGSSYNEQFF
d_call: NA; clone_size: once; j_call: TRBJ2-3; v_call: TRBV4-2; cdr3_nt: TGTGCCAGCAGCCAAGGACAGGCCACAGATACGCAGTATTTT; cdr3_aa: CASSQGQATDTQYF
d_call: NA; clone_size: NA; j_call: TRBJ1-2; v_call: TRBV19; cdr3_nt: TGTGCCAGTGGAGCGCGGGTTGGGTATGGCTACACCTTC; cdr3_aa: CASGARVGYGYTF
d_call: NA; clone_size: NA; j_call: TRBJ2-7; v_call: TRBV4-3; cdr3_nt: TGCGCCAGCAGCCCAGAGCCTAGATTAGACTACGAGCAGTACTTC; cdr3_aa: CASSPEPRLDYEQYF
d_call: NA; clone_size: NA; j_call: TRBJ2-7; v_call: TRBV6-5; cdr3_nt: TGTGCCAGCAGTTCTACTCAGCGGGCTCGGGAAGAGCAGTACTTC; cdr3_aa: CASSSTQRAREEQYF
d_call: NA; clone_size: NA; j_call: TRBJ2-1; v_call: TRBV28; cdr3_nt: TGTGCCAGCAGGTCCCCCAGCTCCTACAATGAGCAGTTCTTC; cdr3_aa: CASRSPSSYNEQFF
d_call: TRBD2; clone_size: NA; j_call: TRBJ2-3; v_call: TRBV5-4; cdr3_nt: TGTGCCAGCAGCTTGCAGCGGGGGGCAGATACGCAGTATTTT; cdr3_aa: CASSLQRGADTQYF
d_call: NA; clone_size: NA; j_call: TRBJ2-5; v_call: TRBV7-9; cdr3_nt: TGTGCCAGGTTAATCGGAGGGGAAAAGACCCAGTACTTC; cdr3_aa: CARLIGGEKTQYF
d_call: NA; clone_size: NA; j_call: TRBJ1-3; v_call: TRBV19; cdr3_nt: TGTGCCAGTAGTATCCAGGACGGACTCTCTGGAAACACCATATATTTT; cdr3_aa: CASSIQDGLSGNTIYF